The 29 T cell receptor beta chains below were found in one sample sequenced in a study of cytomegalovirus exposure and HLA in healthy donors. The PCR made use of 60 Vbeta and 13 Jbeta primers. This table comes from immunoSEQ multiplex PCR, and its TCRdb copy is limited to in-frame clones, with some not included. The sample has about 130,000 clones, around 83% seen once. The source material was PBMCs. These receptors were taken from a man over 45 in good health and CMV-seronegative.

The CDR3 reads CASSQISGGDRDTQYF. CDR3 bases: TGCGCCAGCAGCCAAATTAGCGGGGGGGATCGAGATACGCAGTATTTT. This rearrangement joins TRBV4-1 to TRBJ2-3; 11 nucleotides line up with TRBD2. Germline CDR1 and CDR2: MGHRA and YSYEKL. This CDR3 is 16 amino acids long. J lost 5 bases, V lost 2 bases, and 6 bases had no gene match.

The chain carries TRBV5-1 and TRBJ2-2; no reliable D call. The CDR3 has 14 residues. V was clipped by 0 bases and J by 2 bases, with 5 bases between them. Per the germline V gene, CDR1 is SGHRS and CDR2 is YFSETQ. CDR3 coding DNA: TGCGCCAGCAGCTTGGCGGTTAACACCGGGGAGCTGTTTTTT. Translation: CASSLAVNTGELFF.

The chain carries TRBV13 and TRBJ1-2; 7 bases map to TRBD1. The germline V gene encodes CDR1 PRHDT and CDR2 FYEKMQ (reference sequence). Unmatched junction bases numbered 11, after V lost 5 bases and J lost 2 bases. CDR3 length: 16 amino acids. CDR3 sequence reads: CASSRRRDSQNYGYTF. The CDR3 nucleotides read TGTGCCAGCAGCCGTCGCCGGGACAGCCAAAACTATGGCTACACCTTC.

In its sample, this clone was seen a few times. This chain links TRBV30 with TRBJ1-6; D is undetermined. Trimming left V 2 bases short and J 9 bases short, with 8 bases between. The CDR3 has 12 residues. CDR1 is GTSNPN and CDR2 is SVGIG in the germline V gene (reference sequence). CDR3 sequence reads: CAWSRTVSPLHF. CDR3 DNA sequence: TGTGCCTGGAGTAGGACTGTTTCACCCCTCCACTTT.

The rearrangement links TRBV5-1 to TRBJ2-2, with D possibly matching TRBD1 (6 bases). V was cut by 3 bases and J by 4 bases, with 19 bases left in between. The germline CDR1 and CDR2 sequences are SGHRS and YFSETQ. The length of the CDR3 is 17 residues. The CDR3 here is CASSSGQGTPVTGELFF. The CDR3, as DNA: TGCGCCAGCAGCTCGGGACAAGGGACCCCGGTCACCGGGGAGCTGTTTTTT.

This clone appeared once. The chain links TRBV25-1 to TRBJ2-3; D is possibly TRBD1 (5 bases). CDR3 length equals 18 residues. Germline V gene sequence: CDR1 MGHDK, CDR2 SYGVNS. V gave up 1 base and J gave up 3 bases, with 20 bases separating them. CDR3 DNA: TGTGCCAGCAGTGAATGGGGAAGGGGCTCAAGGTCTACAGATACGCAGTATTTT. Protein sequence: CASSEWGRGSRSTDTQYF.

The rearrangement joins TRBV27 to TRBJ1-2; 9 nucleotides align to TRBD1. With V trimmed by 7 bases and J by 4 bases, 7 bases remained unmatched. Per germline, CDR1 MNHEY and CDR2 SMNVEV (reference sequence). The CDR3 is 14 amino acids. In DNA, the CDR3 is TGTGCCAGCACCTCGACAGGGGGGACCTATGGCTACACCTTC. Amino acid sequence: CASTSTGGTYGYTF.

CDR3 nucleotides: TGTGCCAGCAGTCCCATAGGGGCGGGGGGGAAAGAGACCCAGTACTTC. Translated, it gives CASSPIGAGGKETQYF. The chain joins TRBV27 to TRBJ2-5, with TRBD2 matching over 9 bases. Germline CDR1 MNHEY, CDR2 SMNVEV (reference sequence). V lost 5 bases, J lost 3 bases, and 10 bases stayed unmatched. The CDR3 spans 16 residues.

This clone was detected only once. The CDR3 spells CASTLQGDYGYTF. The CDR3 region has the DNA TGTGCCAGCACCTTACAGGGAGATTATGGCTACACCTTC. The gene calls are TRBV6-1 and TRBJ1-2; possible D gene TRBD1, 6 bases. CDR1 and CDR2 from the germline V gene are MNHNS and SASEGT. V was pared by 7 bases and J by 5 bases, with 14 bases between. The CDR3 length is 13 residues.

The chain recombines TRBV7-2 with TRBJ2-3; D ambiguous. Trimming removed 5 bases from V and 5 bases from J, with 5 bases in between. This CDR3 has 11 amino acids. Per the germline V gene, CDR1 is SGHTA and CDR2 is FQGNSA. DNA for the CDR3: TGTGCCAGCAGCCACTTAGATACGCAGTATTTT. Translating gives CASSHLDTQYF.

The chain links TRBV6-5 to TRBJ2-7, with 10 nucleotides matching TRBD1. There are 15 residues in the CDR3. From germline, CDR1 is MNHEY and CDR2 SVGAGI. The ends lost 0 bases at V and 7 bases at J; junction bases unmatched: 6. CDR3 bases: TGTGCCAGCAGTTACTCGTGGGGACAGGGGAAAGAGCAGTACTTC. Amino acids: CASSYSWGQGKEQYF.

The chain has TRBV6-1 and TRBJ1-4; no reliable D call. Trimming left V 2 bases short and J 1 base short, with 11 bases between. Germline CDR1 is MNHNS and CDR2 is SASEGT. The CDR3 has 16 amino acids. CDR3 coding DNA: TGTGCCAGCAGTGAACCAATTTTCGGAACTAATGAAAAACTGTTTTTT. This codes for CASSEPIFGTNEKLFF.

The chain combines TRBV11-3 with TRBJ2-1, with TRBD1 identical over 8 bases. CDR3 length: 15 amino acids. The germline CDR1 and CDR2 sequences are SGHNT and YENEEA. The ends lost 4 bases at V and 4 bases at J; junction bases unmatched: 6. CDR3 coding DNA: TGTGCCAGCAGCTCAGACAGGGGACCTTACAATGAGCAGTTCTTC. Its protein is CASSSDRGPYNEQFF.

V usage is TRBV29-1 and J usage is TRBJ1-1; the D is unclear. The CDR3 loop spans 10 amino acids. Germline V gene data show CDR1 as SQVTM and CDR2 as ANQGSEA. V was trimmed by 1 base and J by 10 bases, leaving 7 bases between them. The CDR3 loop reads CSVEGRGAFF. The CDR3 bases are TGCAGCGTTGAAGGGCGGGGAGCTTTCTTT.

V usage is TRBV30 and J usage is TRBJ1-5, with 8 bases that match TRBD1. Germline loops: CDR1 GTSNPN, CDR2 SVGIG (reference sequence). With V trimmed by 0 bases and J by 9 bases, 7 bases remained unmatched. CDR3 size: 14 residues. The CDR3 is CAWSVDRGPWPQHF. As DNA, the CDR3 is TGTGCCTGGAGTGTAGACAGGGGCCCTTGGCCCCAGCATTTT.

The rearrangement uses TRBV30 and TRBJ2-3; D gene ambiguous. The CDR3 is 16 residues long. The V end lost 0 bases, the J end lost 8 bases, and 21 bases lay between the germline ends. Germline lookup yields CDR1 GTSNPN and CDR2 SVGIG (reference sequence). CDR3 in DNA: TGTGCCTGGAGTGTAGCAGGCCCCCCTGTGCACGGTACGCAGTATTTT. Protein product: CAWSVAGPPVHGTQYF. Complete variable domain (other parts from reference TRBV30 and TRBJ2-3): SQTIHQWPATLVQPVGSPLSLECTVEGTSNPNLYWYRQAAGRGLQLLFYSVGIGQISSEVPQNLSASRPQDRQFILSSKKLLLSDSGFYLCAWSVAGPPVHGTQYFGPGTRLTVL.

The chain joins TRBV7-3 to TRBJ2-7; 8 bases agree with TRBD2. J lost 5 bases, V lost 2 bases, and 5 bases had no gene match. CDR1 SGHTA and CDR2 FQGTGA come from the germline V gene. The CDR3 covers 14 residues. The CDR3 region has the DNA TGTGCCAGCAGCTTAGGACTAGCAGTGGACGAGCAGTACTTC. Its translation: CASSLGLAVDEQYF.

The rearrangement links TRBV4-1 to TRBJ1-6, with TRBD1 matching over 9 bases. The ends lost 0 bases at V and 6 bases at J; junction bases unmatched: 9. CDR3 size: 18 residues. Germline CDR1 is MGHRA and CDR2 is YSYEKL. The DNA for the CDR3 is TGCGCCAGCAGCCAAGATACTGACGGGACAGGGTTTAATTCACCCCTCCACTTT. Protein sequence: CASSQDTDGTGFNSPLHF.

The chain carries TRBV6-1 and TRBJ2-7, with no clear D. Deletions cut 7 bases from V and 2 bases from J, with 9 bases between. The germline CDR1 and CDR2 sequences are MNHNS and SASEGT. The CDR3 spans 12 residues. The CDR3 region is CASNPGAYEQYF. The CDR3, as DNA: TGTGCCAGCAATCCCGGAGCCTACGAGCAGTACTTC.

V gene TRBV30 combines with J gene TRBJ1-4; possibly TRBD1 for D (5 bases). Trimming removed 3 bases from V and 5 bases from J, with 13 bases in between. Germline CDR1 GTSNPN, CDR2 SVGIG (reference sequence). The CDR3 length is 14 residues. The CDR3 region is CAWSAGPKNEKLFF. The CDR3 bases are TGTGCCTGGAGCGCGGGACCGAAGAATGAAAAACTGTTTTTT.

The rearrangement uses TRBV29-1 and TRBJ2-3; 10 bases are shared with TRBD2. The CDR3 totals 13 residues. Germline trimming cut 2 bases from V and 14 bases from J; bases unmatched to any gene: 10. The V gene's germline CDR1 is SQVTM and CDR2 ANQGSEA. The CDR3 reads CSVEKSLAGVPYF. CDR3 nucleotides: TGCAGCGTTGAAAAATCTCTAGCGGGGGTACCGTATTTT.

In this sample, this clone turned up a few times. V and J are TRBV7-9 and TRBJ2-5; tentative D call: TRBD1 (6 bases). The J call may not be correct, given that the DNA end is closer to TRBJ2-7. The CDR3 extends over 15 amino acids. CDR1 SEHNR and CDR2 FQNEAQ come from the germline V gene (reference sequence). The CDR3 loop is CASSPRGTGFYEQYF. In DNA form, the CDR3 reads TGTGCCAGCAGCCCAAGGGGGACCGGCTTCTACGAGCAGTACTTC.

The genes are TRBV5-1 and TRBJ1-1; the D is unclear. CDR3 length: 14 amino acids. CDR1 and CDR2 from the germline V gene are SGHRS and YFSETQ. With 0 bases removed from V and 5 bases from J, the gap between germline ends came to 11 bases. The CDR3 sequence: CASSLGSSWTEAFF. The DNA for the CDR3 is TGCGCCAGCAGCTTGGGTAGCAGTTGGACTGAAGCTTTCTTT.

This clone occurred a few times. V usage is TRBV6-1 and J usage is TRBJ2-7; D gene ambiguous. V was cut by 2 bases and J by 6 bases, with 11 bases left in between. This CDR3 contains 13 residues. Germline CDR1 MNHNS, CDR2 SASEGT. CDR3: CASSENGLGEQYF. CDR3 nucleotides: TGTGCCAGCAGTGAAAATGGGCTCGGCGAGCAGTACTTC.

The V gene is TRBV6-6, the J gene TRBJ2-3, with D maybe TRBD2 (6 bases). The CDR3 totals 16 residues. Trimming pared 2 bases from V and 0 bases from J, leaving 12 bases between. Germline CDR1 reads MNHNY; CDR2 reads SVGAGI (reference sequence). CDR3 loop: CASSYGSGTSTDTQYF. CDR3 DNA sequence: TGTGCCAGCAGTTACGGGTCGGGGACTAGCACAGATACGCAGTATTTT.

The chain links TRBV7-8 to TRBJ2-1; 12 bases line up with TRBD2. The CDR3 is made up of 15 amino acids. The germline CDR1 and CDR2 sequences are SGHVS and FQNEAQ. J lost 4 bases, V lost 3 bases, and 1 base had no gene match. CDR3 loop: CASSLTSGGYNEQFF. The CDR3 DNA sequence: TGTGCCAGCAGCTTGACTAGCGGGGGATACAATGAGCAGTTCTTC.

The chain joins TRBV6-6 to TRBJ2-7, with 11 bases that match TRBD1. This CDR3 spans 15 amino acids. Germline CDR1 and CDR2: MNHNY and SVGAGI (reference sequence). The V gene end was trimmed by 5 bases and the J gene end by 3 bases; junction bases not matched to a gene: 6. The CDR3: CASSLPGQGDYEQYF. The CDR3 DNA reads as TGTGCCAGCAGTCTTCCGGGACAGGGGGACTACGAGCAGTACTTC.

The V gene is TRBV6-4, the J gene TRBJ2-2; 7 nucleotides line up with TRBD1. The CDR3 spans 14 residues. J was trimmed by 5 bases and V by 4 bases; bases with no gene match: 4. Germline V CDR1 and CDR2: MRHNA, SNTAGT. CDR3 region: CASSVSQGTGELFF. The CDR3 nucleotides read TGTGCCAGCAGTGTATCACAGGGGACCGGGGAGCTGTTTTTT.

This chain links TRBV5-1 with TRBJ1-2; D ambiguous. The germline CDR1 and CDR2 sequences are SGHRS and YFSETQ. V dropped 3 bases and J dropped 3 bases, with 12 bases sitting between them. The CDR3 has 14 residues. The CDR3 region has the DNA TGCGCCAGCAGCTCGTTCAGTGGTGACTATGGCTACACCTTC. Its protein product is CASSSFSGDYGYTF.